Presented here are 7 T cell receptor beta chains from one specimen sequenced in a study of blood T cell repertoires in COVID-19. Produced via immunoSEQ multiplex PCR; TCRdb's table is partial and in-frame only. The sample holds about 180,000 clones, approximately 89% seen once. Sequenced material: PBMCs or T cells enriched from blood (not recorded which). All receptors come from a man aged 35 to 55 who had recovered from COVID-19.

The chain is built from TRBV20-1 and TRBJ2-1, with D uncertain. Per germline, CDR1 DFQATT and CDR2 SNEGSKA (reference sequence). The V gene lost 3 bases and the J gene lost 2 bases, with 17 bases spanning the gap. The CDR3 has 16 amino acids. CDR3 in DNA: TGCAGTGCTAGTGAAGTGCCTAGGATCACCTACAATGAGCAGTTCTTC. Amino acid sequence: CSASEVPRITYNEQFF.

The rearrangement uses TRBV4-2 and TRBJ1-1, with D hard to call. The CDR3 totals 13 residues. The germline V gene encodes CDR1 LGHNA and CDR2 YNFKEQ. Trimming removed 4 bases at V and 6 bases at J, with 12 bases between. The CDR3 protein is CASSLGGSAEAFF. CDR3 coding DNA: TGTGCCAGCAGCCTAGGCGGTTCAGCTGAAGCTTTCTTT.

This chain links TRBV30 with TRBJ1-4; D ambiguous. Per the germline V gene, CDR1 is GTSNPN and CDR2 is SVGIG (reference sequence). V was cut by 6 bases and J by 2 bases, with 19 bases left in between. There are 16 residues in the CDR3. CDR3 sequence reads: CACPVVEGSTNEKLFF. DNA of the CDR3: TGTGCCTGCCCTGTGGTCGAGGGTTCTACTAATGAAAAACTGTTTTTT.

This clone was found once. The rearrangement uses TRBV30 and TRBJ2-5; 8 bases line up with TRBD2. The trim removed 7 bases at V and 5 bases at J, leaving 12 bases unmatched. Germline V gene data show CDR1 as GTSNPN and CDR2 as SVGIG (reference sequence). The CDR3 spans 14 residues. The CDR3 loop is CAYNQREFWETQYF. In nucleotides, the CDR3 is TGTGCCTATAACCAGCGGGAGTTTTGGGAGACCCAGTACTTC.

The chain couples TRBV25-1 to TRBJ2-2; 10 positions agree with TRBD2. Germline V gives CDR1 MGHDK, CDR2 SYGVNS. The CDR3 has 15 amino acids. Unmatched junction bases numbered 8, after V lost 4 bases and J lost 9 bases. The CDR3 reads CASSAPSGSLRELFF. CDR3 sequence (DNA): TGTGCCAGCAGTGCGCCTAGCGGGAGTTTGCGGGAGCTGTTTTTT.

The genes are TRBV9 and TRBJ2-7, with D tentatively TRBD2 (5 bases). There are 15 residues in the CDR3. V gave up 0 bases and J gave up 2 bases, with 12 bases separating them. Germline CDR1 and CDR2: SGDLS and YYNGEE. CDR3 amino acids: CASSVATGLTYEQYF. For the CDR3, the DNA is TGTGCCAGCAGCGTAGCTACGGGGTTAACCTACGAGCAGTACTTC.

This chain links TRBV27 with TRBJ2-2; 9 bases map to TRBD1. The CDR3 sequence is 13 residues long. CDR1 is MNHEY, CDR2 SMNVEV, per germline (reference sequence). Trimming at V came to 6 bases and at J to 5 bases, leaving 1 base not matched to a gene. CDR3: CASRQGATGELFF. The CDR3 DNA reads as TGTGCCAGCAGACAGGGGGCGACCGGGGAGCTGTTTTTT.